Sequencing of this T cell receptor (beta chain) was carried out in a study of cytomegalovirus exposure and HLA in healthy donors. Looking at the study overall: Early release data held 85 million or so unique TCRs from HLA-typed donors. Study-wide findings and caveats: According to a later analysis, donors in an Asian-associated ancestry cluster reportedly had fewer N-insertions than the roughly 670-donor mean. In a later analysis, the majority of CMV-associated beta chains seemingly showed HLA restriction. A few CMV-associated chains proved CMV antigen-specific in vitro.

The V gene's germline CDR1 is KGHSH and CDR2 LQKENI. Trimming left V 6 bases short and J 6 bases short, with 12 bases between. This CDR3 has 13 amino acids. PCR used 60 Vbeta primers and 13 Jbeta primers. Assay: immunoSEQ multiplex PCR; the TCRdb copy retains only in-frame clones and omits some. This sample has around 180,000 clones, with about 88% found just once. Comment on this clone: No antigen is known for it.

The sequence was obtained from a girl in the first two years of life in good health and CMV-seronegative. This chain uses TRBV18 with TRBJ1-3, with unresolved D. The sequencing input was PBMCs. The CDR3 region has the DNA TGTGCCAGCTCCGGGTCAGCGGAAAACACCATATATTTT. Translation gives CASSGSAENTIYF.